The sample holds many counts of the clone carrying this T cell receptor beta chain. The antigen remains unidentified. V lost 2 bases to trimming and J lost 1 base, with 7 bases between them. The CDR3 sequence is 14 residues long. This sample is part of a study of CD8 T cells in ankylosing spondylitis. In making TCR beta libraries, quantitative 5'-RACE with molecular barcodes was used. Via MiXCR, TCRdb re-called the 5' RACE reads, giving one row per CDR3 protein. Of under 300,000 distinct CDR3 sequences in the sample, about 10% were seen once. Findings of the study overall: In synovial fluid and blood from reactive arthritis, some motif variants were previously reported. In ankylosing spondylitis patients, matched synovial fluid reportedly showed significant enrichment of disease-linked clones.

The sample consisted of blood, either unsorted or a sorted T cell fraction (not recorded which). The TCR was taken from a male donor with ankylosing spondylitis or in good health (not recorded which). The chain recombines TRBV12-3 or TRBV12-4 with TRBJ2-3, with D possibly matching TRBD2 (5 bases). As DNA, the CDR3 is TGTGCCAGCAGTTTAAACGGGGGCACAGATACGCAGTATTTT. Translation gives CASSLNGGTDTQYF.